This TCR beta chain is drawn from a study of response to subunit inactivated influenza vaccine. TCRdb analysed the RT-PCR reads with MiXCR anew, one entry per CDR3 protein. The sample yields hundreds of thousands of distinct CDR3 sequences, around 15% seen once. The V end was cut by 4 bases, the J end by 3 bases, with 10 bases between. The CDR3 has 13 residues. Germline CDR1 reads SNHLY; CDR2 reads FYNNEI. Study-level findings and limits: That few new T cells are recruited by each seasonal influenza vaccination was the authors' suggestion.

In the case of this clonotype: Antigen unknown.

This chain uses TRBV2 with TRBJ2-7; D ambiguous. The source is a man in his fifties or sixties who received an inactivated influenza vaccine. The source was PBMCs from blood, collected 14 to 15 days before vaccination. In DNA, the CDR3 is TGTGCCAGCAGTGCGAATTTGGACTACGAGCAGTACTTC. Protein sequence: CASSANLDYEQYF.